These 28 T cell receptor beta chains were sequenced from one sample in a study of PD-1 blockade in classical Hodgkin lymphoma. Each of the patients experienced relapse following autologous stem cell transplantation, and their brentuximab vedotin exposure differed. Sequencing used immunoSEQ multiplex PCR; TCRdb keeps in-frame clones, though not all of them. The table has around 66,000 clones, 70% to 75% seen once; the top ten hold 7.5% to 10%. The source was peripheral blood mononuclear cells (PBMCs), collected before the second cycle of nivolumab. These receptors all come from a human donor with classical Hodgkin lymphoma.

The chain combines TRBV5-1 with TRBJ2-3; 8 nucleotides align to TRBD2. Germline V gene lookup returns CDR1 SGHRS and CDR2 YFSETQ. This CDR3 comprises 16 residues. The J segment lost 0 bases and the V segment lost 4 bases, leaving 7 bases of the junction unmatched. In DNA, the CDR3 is TGCGCCAGCAGCACCAAACTAGCGGCTAGCACAGATACGCAGTATTTT. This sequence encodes CASSTKLAASTDTQYF.

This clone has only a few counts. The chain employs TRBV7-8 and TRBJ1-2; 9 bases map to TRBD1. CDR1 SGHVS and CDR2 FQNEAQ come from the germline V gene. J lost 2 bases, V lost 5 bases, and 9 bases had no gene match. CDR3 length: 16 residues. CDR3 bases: TGTGCCAGCAGCCGATTAACAGGGGGCGCGAACTATGGCTACACCTTC. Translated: CASSRLTGGANYGYTF.

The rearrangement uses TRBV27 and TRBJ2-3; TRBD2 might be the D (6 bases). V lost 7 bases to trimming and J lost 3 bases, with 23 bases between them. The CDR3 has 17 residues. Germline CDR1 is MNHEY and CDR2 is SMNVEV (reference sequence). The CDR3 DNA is TGTGCCAGCACCTTACTCTGGGGACTTTCAAAGACAGATACGCAGTATTTT. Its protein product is CASTLLWGLSKTDTQYF.

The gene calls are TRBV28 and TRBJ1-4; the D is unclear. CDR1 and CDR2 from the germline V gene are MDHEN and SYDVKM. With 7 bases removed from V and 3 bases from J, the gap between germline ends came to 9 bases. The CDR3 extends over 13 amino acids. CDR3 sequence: CASTGGANEKLFF. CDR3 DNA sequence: TGTGCCAGCACAGGTGGGGCTAATGAAAAACTGTTTTTT.

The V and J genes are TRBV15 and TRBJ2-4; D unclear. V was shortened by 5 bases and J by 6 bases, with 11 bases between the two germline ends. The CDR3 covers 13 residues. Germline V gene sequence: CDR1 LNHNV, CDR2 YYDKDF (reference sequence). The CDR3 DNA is TGTGCCACCAGCGAAGACATAAGAAACATTCAGTACTTC. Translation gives CATSEDIRNIQYF.

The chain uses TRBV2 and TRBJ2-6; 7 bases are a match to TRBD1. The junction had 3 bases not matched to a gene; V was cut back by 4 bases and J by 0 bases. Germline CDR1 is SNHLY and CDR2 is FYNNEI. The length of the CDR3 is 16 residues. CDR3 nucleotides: TGTGCCAGCAGTGGACAGGGAAGCTCTGGGGCCAACGTCCTGACTTTC. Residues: CASSGQGSSGANVLTF.

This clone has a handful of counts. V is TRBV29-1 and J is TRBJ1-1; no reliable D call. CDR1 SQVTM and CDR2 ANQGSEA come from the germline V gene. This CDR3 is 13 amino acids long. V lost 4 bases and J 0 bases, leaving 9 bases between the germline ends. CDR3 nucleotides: TGCAGCGTTGGTTTTGGATTGAACACTGAAGCTTTCTTT. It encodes CSVGFGLNTEAFF.

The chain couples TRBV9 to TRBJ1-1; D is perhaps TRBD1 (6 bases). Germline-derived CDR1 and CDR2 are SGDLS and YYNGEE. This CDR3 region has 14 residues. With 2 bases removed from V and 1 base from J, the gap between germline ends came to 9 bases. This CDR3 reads CASSVIGGNTEAFF. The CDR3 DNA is TGTGCCAGCAGCGTTATAGGGGGGAACACTGAAGCTTTCTTT.

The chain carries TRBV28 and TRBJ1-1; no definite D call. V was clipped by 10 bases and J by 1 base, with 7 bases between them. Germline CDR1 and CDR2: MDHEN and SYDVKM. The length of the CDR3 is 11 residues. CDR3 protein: CATRPNTEAFF. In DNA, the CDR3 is TGTGCCACCCGACCGAACACTGAAGCTTTCTTT.

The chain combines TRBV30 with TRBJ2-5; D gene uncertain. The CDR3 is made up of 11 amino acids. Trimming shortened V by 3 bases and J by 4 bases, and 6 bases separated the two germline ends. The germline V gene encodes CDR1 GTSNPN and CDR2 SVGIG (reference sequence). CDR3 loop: CAWSAPETQYF. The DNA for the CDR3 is TGTGCCTGGAGCGCACCAGAGACCCAGTACTTC.

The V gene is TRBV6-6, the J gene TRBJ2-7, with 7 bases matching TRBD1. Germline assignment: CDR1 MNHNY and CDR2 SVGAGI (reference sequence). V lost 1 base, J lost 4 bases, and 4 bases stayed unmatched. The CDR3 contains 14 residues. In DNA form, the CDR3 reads TGTGCCAGCAGTTACTTCCAGGGGGAGTACGAGCAGTACTTC. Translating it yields CASSYFQGEYEQYF.

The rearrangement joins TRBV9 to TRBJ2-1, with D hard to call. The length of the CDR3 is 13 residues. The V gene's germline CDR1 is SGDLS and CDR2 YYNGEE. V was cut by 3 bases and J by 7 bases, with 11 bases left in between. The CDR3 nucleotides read TGTGCCAGCAGCGCCCCGTCGGGTAATGAGCAGTTCTTC. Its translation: CASSAPSGNEQFF.

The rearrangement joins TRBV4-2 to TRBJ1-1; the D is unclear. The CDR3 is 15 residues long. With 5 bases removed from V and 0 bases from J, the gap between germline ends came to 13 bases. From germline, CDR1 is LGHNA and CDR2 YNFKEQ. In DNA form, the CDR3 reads TGTGCCAGCAGCTTGAAGGGAGGCCTGAACACTGAAGCTTTCTTT. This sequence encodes CASSLKGGLNTEAFF.

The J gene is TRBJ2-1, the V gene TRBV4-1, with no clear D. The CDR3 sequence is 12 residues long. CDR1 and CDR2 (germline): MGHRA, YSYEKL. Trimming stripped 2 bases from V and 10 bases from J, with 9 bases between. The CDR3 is CASSQISTEQFF. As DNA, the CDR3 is TGCGCCAGCAGCCAAATCTCGACAGAGCAGTTCTTC.

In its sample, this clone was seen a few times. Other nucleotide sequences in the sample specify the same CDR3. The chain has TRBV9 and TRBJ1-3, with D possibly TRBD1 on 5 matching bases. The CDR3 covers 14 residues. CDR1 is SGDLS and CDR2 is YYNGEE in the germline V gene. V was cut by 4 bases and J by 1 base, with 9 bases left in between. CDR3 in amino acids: CASSWGTSGNTIYF. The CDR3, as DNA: TGTGCCAGCAGCTGGGGGACTTCTGGAAACACCATATATTTT. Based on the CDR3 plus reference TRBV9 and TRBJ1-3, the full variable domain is DSGVTQTPKHLITATGQRVTLRCSPRSGDLSVYWYQQSLDQGLQFLIQYYNGEERAKGNILERFSAQQFPDLHSELNLSSLELGDSALYFCASSWGTSGNTIYFGEGSWLTVV.

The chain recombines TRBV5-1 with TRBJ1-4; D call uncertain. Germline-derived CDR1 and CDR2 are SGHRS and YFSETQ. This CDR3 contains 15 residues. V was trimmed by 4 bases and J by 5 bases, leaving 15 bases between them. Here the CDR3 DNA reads TGCGCCAGCAGCCCCTTAGCGACATCGAATGAAAAACTGTTTTTT. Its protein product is CASSPLATSNEKLFF.

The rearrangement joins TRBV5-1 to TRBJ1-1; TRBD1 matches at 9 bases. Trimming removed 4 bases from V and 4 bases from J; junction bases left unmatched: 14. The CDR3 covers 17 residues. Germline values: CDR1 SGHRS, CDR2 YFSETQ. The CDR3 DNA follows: TGCGCCAGCAGCCCACAGGGGGCAGCGATTGGTGGCACTGAAGCTTTCTTT. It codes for CASSPQGAAIGGTEAFF.

In DNA, the CDR3 is TGTGCCAGCTCACACGACAGCATGAACACTGAAGCTTTCTTT. Protein product: CASSHDSMNTEAFF. The V call is TRBV18, the J call TRBJ1-1; possible D gene TRBD1, 5 bases. Trimming left V 4 bases short and J 0 bases short, with 9 bases between. Germline-derived CDR1 and CDR2 are KGHSH and LQKENI. This CDR3 is built from 14 residues.

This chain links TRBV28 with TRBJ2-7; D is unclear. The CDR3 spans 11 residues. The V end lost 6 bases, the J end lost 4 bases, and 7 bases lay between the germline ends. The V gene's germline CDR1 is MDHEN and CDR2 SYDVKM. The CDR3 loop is CASSPDYEQYF. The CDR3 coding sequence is TGTGCCAGCAGCCCTGATTACGAGCAGTACTTC.

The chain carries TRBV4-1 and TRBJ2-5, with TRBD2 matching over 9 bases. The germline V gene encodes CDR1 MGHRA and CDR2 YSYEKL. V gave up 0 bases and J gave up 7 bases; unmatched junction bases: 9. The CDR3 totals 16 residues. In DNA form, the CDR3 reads TGCGCCAGCAGCCAAGATTATGCGGGAGGGCCGGGGACCCAGTACTTC. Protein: CASSQDYAGGPGTQYF.

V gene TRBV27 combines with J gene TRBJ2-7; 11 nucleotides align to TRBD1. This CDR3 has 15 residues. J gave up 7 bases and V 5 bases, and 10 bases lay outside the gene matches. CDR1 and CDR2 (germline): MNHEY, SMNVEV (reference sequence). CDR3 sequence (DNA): TGTGCCAGCAGTCCCCGGGACAGGGGGATCGCTGAGCAGTACTTC. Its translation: CASSPRDRGIAEQYF.

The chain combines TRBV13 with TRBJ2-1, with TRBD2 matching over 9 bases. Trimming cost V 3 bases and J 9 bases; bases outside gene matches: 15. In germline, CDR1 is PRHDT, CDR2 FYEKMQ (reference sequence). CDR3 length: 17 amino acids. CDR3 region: CASSFGALAGPRFEQFF. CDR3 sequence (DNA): TGTGCCAGCAGCTTTGGTGCGCTAGCGGGGCCTCGTTTTGAGCAGTTCTTC.

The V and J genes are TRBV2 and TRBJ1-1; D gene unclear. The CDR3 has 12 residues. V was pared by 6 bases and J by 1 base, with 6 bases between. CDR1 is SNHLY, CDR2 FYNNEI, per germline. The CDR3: CASSFQNTEAFF. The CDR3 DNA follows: TGTGCCAGCAGCTTTCAGAACACTGAAGCTTTCTTT.

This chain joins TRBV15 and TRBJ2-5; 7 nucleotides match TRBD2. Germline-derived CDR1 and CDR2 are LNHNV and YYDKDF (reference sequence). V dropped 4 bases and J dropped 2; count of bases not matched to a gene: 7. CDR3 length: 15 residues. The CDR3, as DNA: TGTGCCACCAGCATCTATCTGGGGGGGCAAGAGACCCAGTACTTC. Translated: CATSIYLGGQETQYF.

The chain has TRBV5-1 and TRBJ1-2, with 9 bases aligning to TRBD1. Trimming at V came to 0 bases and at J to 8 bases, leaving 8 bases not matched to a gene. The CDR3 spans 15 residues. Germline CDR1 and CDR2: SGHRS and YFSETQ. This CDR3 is CASSLASGQGSGYTF. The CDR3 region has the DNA TGCGCCAGCAGCTTGGCGTCTGGACAGGGGTCGGGCTACACCTTC.

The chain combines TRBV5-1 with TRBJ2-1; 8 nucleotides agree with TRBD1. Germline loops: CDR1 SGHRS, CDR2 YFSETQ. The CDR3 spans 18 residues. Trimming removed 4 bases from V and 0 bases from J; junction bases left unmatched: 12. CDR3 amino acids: CASSLRQGRDTSYNEQFF. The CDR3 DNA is TGCGCCAGCAGCCTCCGACAGGGGAGAGACACCTCCTACAATGAGCAGTTCTTC.

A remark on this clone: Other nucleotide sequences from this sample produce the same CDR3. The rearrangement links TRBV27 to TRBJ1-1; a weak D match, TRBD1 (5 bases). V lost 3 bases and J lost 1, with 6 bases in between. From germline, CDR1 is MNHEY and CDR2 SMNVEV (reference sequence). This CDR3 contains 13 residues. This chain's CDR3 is CASSFQGNTEAFF. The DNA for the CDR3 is TGTGCCAGCAGTTTTCAGGGGAACACTGAAGCTTTCTTT.

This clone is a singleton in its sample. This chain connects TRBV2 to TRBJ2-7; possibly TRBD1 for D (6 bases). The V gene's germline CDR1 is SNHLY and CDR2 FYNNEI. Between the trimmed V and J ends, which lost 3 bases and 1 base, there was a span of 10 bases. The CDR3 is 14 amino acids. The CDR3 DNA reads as TGTGCCAGCAGTGAGACAGGATTTTCCTACGAGCAGTACTTC. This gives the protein CASSETGFSYEQYF. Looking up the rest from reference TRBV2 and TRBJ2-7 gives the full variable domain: EPEVTQTPSHQVTQMGQEVILRCVPISNHLYFYWYRQILGQKVEFLVSFYNNEISEKSEIFDDQFSVERPDGSNFTLKIRSTKLEDSAMYFCASSETGFSYEQYFGPGTRLTVT.